This TCR beta chain is drawn from a study of cytomegalovirus exposure and HLA in healthy donors. Regarding the study as a whole: A missense variant in DCLRE1C was later tied to TCR beta V- and J-gene trimming. Cytomegalovirus association was listed for about 170 TCR beta chains. Donors were assumed by presence/absence analyses to have roughly uniform sequencing depth.

The germline gives CDR1 SGHRS, CDR2 YFSETQ. The CDR3 totals 14 residues. V shed 3 bases and J shed 5 bases, with 14 bases lying between them. The PCR employed 60 Vbeta primers together with 13 Jbeta primers. Profiling relied on immunoSEQ multiplex PCR, and the TCRdb table lists in-frame clones only, not all of them. Here the sample spans 90,000 to 130,000 clones, 80% to 85% being singletons. Points on this clone: What it binds is not known.

The chain links TRBV5-1 to TRBJ2-5, with TRBD2 as a possible D gene (5 bases). The clonotype originates from a woman aged 60-70 years in good health and CMV-seropositive. Sequencing was done on a sample of PBMCs. The CDR3 DNA sequence: TGCGCCAGCAGCTCTATCGGGGTCAGCGAGACCCAGTACTTC. Amino acids: CASSSIGVSETQYF.